Detailed here is one T cell receptor beta chain. Its antigen is currently unknown. Given a much more abundant clone one base away, this may be a read error. This entry belongs to a study of identical twins. Overall study findings and caveats: Cord blood's abundant beta clonotypes had fewer insertions, unlike memory repertoires.

CDR1 and CDR2 from the germline V gene are MGHDK and SYGVNS. The CDR3 covers 15 residues. TCRdb re-called the 5' RACE reads through MiXCR, storing one row per CDR3 protein. The table has 1.5 million to 2 million distinct CDR3 sequences, around 33% seen once. This receptor was obtained from a newborn girl in good health. Sequenced input: cord blood. The chain joins TRBV25-1 to TRBJ2-1; D gene unclear. The last part of the DNA fits TRBJ2-7 better; the J call may be wrong. CDR3 DNA: TGTGCCAGCAGTGAATTTCCGAGCTCCTACAATGAGCAGTACTTC. Amino acid sequence: CASSEFPSSYNEQYF.